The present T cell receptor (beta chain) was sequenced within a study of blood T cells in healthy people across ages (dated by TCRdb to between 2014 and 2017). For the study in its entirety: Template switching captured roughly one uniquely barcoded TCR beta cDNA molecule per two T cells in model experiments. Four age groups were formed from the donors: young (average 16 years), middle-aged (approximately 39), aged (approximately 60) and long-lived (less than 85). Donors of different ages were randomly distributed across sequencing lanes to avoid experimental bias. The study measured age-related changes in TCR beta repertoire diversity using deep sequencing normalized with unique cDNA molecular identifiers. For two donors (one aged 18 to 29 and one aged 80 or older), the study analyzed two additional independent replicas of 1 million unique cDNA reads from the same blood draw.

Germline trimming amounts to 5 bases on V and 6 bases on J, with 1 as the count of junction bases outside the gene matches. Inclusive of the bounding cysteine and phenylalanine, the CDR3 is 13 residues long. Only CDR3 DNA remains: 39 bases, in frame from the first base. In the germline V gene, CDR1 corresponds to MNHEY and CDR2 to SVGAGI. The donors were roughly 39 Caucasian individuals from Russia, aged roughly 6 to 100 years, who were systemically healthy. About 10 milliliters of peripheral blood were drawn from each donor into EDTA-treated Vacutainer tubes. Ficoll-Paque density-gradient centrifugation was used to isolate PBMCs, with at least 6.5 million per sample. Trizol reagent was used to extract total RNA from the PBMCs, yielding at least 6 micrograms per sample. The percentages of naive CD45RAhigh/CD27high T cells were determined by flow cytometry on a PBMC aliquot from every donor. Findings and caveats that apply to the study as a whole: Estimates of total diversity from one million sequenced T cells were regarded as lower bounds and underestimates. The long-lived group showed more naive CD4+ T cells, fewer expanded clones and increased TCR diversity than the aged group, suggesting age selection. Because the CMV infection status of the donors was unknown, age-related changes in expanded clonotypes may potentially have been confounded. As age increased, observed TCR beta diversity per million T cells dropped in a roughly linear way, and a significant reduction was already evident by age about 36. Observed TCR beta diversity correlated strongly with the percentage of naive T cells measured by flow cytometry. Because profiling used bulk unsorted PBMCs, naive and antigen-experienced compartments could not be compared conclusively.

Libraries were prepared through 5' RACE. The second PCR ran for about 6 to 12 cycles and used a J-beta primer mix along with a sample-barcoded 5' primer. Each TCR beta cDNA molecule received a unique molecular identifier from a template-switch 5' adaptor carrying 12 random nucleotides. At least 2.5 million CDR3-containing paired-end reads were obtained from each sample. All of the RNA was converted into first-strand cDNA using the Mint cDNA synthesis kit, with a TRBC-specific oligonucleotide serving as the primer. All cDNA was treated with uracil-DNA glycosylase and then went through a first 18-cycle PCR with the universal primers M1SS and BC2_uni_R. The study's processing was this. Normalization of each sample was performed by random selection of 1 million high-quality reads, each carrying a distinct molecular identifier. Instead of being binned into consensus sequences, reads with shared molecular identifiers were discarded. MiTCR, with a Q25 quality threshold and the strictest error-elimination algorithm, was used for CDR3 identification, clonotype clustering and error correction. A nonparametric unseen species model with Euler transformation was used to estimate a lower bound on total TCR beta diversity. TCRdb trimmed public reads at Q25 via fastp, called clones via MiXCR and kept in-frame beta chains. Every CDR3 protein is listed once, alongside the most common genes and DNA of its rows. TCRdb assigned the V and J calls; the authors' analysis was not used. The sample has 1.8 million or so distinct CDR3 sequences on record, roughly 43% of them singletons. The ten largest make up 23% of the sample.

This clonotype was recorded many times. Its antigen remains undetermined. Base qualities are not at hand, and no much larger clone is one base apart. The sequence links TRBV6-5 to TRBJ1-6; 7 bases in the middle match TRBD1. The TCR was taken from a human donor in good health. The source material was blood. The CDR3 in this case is CASSNRGNSPLHF. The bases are TGTGCCAGCAGTAACAGGGGTAATTCACCCCTCCACTTT.